The text below deals with one T cell receptor (beta chain). Its antigen is not known. Clones were read by immunoSEQ multiplex PCR, and TCRdb kept only the in-frame ones, dropping some. Here the sample spans under 130,000 clones, about 88% being singletons. This entry comes from a study of T cell responses to AZD1222 COVID-19 vaccine. Study-wide results and caveats: No repertoire was sampled before or during the peak T cell response, only after it. Spike-specific TCR depth and breadth grew after two AZD1222 doses.

Germline CDR1 SGHTA, CDR2 FQGNSA. This CDR3 spans 15 amino acids. V lost 4 bases, J lost 4 bases, and 8 bases stayed unmatched. The TCR sequence derives from an adult who received the AZD1222 COVID-19 vaccine. The chain joins TRBV7-2 to TRBJ2-7, with 9 nucleotides matching TRBD1. Here the sequenced sample was peripheral blood, taken 28 days after the second AZD1222 dose. The CDR3 sequence: CASSYGLGTGYEQYF. For the CDR3, the DNA is TGTGCCAGCAGCTACGGACTAGGGACAGGGTACGAGCAGTACTTC.